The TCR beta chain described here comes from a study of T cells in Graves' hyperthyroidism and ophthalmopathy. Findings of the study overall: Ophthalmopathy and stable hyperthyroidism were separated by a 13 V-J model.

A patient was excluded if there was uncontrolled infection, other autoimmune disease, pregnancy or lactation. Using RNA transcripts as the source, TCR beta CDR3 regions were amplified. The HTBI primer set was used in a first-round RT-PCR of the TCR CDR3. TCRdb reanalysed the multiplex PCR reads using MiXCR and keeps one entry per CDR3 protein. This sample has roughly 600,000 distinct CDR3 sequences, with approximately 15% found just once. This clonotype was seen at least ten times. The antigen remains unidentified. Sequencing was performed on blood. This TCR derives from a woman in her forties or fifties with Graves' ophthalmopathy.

CDR3 amino acids: CSVEDRGLASEQYF. In DNA form, the CDR3 reads TGCAGCGTTGAAGATCGGGGGCTAGCGAGCGAGCAGTACTTC. The chain is built from TRBV29-1 and TRBJ2-7; possibly TRBD1 or TRBD2 for D (6 bases each). Trimming took off 0 bases at V and 6 bases at J, with 15 bases between the two ends. CDR3 size: 14 residues. CDR1 and CDR2 from the germline V gene are SQVTM and ANQGSEA.